The 28 T cell receptor beta chains below come from one sample, sequenced in a study of T cells in Graves' hyperthyroidism and ophthalmopathy. Amplification yielded TCR beta CDR3 regions, with RNA transcripts as the source. First-round RT-PCR with HTBI primers amplified the TCR CDR3 region. TCRdb itself ran the multiplex PCR reads through MiXCR, one entry per CDR3 protein. The table includes some 370,000 distinct CDR3 sequences, more than 12% detected once. Sequencing input: blood. The receptor source for this set is a man in his forties or fifties with Graves' ophthalmopathy.

This clonotype was observed a few times. The CDR3 coding sequence is TGTGCCACCAGTGGGACAGAGAACACTGAAGCTTTCTTT. As protein: CATSGTENTEAFF. V and J are TRBV24-1 and TRBJ1-1; D may be TRBD1 (6 bases). The V gene's germline CDR1 is KGHDR and CDR2 SFDVKD. CDR3 length equals 13 residues. Trimming pared 5 bases from V and 1 base from J, leaving 7 bases between.

This clonotype was observed a handful of times. V is TRBV24-1 and J is TRBJ2-7; D not certain. The CDR3 sequence is 9 residues long. Trimming pared 11 bases from V and 6 bases from J, leaving 7 bases between. CDR1 and CDR2 from the germline V gene are KGHDR and SFDVKD. The CDR3 coding sequence is TGTGCCAGCGAGCGCGAGCAGTACTTC. It encodes CASEREQYF.

The rearrangement joins TRBV19 to TRBJ2-1, with D uncertain. Germline CDR1 reads LNHDA; CDR2 reads SQIVND (reference sequence). The CDR3 extends over 15 amino acids. The V and J ends lost 1 base and 7 bases respectively, with 14 bases between them. CDR3 nucleotide sequence: TGTGCCAGTAGTATAGCTTTAACCATCGGGAATGAGCAGTTCTTC. Protein sequence: CASSIALTIGNEQFF.

Only a few counts were recorded for this clonotype. This chain connects TRBV6-1 to TRBJ2-7; D is unresolved. V shed 2 bases and J shed 2 bases, with 16 bases lying between them. The CDR3 spans 16 residues. Germline values: CDR1 MNHNS, CDR2 SASEGT. The CDR3 nucleotides are TGTGCCAGCAGTGAACCCCGGTCAGCCCTACCCTACGAGCAGTACTTC. Translation: CASSEPRSALPYEQYF.

This clonotype was picked up many times. The chain recombines TRBV20-1 with TRBJ2-3; the match to TRBD2 covers 8 bases. V gave up 1 base and J gave up 4 bases; unmatched junction bases: 13. Germline CDR1 reads DFQATT; CDR2 reads SNEGSKA (reference sequence). CDR3 length: 17 residues. The CDR3 DNA is TGCAGTGCTAGAGGGCCCCGCGGGAGGCCGGGGGCAGATACGCAGTATTTT. Residues: CSARGPRGRPGADTQYF.

This clonotype was found many times. The chain couples TRBV12-3 or TRBV12-4 to TRBJ2-4, with TRBD1 matching over 8 bases. With V trimmed by 5 bases and J by 5 bases, 5 bases remained unmatched. The CDR3 totals 14 residues. Written as DNA, the CDR3 is TGTGCCAGCAGTCCACGGGACAGGCAAAACATTCAGTACTTC. This encodes CASSPRDRQNIQYF.

This clonotype was seen more than once but under ten times. V is TRBV5-1 and J is TRBJ1-2; 7 bases line up with TRBD1. Trimming cost V 4 bases and J 5 bases; bases outside gene matches: 8. The CDR3 length is 14 residues. Germline CDR1 and CDR2: SGHRS and YFSETQ. In DNA, the CDR3 is TGCGCCAGCAGCACGACAGGGCCGTATTATGGCTACACCTTC. This sequence encodes CASSTTGPYYGYTF. The full variable domain, its missing parts supplied by reference TRBV5-1 and TRBJ1-2, is KAGVTQTPRYLIKTRGQQVTLSCSPISGHRSVSWYQQTPGQGLQFLFEYFSETQRNKGNFPGRFSGRQFSNSRSEMNVSTLELGDSALYLCASSTTGPYYGYTFGSGTRLTVV.

This clonotype was counted many times. The rearrangement joins TRBV11-2 to TRBJ2-7; tentatively, D is TRBD1 (6 bases). V was trimmed by 2 bases and J by 0 bases, leaving 11 bases between them. The CDR3 length is 15 residues. Germline values: CDR1 SGHAT, CDR2 FQNNGV. CDR3 protein: CASSLSTGPSYEQYF. CDR3 DNA: TGTGCCAGCAGCTTATCGACAGGACCCTCCTACGAGCAGTACTTC.

Concerning this clonotype: A read error may explain this, as a much larger clone is one base away. The chain links TRBV20-1 to TRBJ2-1; D assignment may be TRBD1 or TRBD2 (5 bases each). Germline values: CDR1 DFQATT, CDR2 SNEGSKA (reference sequence). The CDR3 spans 14 residues. CDR3 coding DNA: TGCAGTGCTAGACAGGGTGGGGAGCACAATGAGCAGTCCTTC. This encodes CSARQGGEHNEQSF.

This clonotype was observed a handful of times. A much larger clonotype is one base distant, so this may be a read error. The rearrangement links TRBV5-1 to TRBJ1-5, with TRBD1 matching 7 bases. Per the germline V gene, CDR1 is SGHRS and CDR2 is YFSETQ. Germline trimming cut 5 bases from V and 6 bases from J; bases unmatched to any gene: 5. The CDR3 sequence is 13 residues long. The CDR3, as DNA: TGCGCCAGCAGGTGGGACAGTAGTCAGCCCCAGCATTTT. Translating gives CASRWDSSQPQHF. Complete variable domain (other parts from reference TRBV5-1 and TRBJ1-5): KAGVTQTPRYLIKTRGQQVTLSCSPISGHRSVSWYQQTPGQGLQFLFEYFSETQRNKGNFPGRFSGRQFSNSRSEMNVSTLELGDSALYLCASRWDSSQPQHFGDGTRLSIL.

This clonotype was observed at least ten times. The V and J genes are TRBV20-1 and TRBJ2-5; D possibly corresponds to TRBD1 (7 bases). This CDR3 is 14 amino acids long. V gave up 5 bases and J gave up 4 bases, with 17 bases separating them. Germline CDR1 reads DFQATT; CDR2 reads SNEGSKA (reference sequence). CDR3 amino acids: CSARQGLRGETQYF. DNA of the CDR3: TGCAGTGCTCGACAGGGACTGCGGGGAGAGACCCAGTACTTC.

This clonotype was counted many times. This sequence joins TRBV5-6 and TRBJ1-4, with D perhaps matching TRBD1 (6 bases). The CDR3 runs 16 residues. V gave up 4 bases and J gave up 4 bases, with 17 bases separating them. Germline CDR1 and CDR2: SGHDT and YYEEEE. In nucleotides, the CDR3 is TGTGCCAGCAGCCGGGCCGCAGGGGCCCTTAATGAAAAACTGTTTTTT. It specifies CASSRAAGALNEKLFF.

In its sample, this clonotype was seen many times. This chain joins TRBV12-3 or TRBV12-4 and TRBJ2-7; 7 bases fit TRBD2. CDR3 length: 15 residues. V lost 5 bases, J lost 0 bases, and 7 bases stayed unmatched. The CDR3, as DNA: TGTGCCAGCAGTGCCGGGGAGGGAAGCTCCTACGAGCAGTACTTC. This codes for CASSAGEGSSYEQYF.

This clonotype ranks as medium-sized (0.01 to 0.1%). The V and J genes are TRBV7-8 and TRBJ2-3, with TRBD2 matching 14 bases. V lost 5 bases to trimming and J lost 3 bases; unmatched junction nucleotides: 16. This CDR3 comprises 20 residues. Looked up from germline, CDR1 is SGHVS and CDR2 is FQNEAQ. The CDR3 DNA follows: TGTGCCAGCAGCCAATTTCCTCCGGGACTAGCGGGAGTAGGAACAGATACGCAGTATTTT. Translated: CASSQFPPGLAGVGTDTQYF.

This clonotype has only a few counts. The chain has TRBV5-6 and TRBJ1-2, with TRBD1 as a possible D gene (5 bases). Germline-derived CDR1 and CDR2 are SGHDT and YYEEEE. This CDR3 is built from 15 residues. V lost 3 bases, J lost 3 bases, and 15 bases lay in between. The CDR3 is CASSSKTEWYYGYTF. CDR3 DNA: TGTGCCAGCAGCTCAAAGACAGAGTGGTACTATGGCTACACCTTC.

In this sample, this clonotype turned up many times. The V and J genes are TRBV7-9 and TRBJ1-2; D is undetermined. CDR1 SEHNR and CDR2 FQNEAQ come from the germline V gene (reference sequence). Trimming removed 1 base from V and 6 bases from J, with 12 bases in between. This CDR3 spans 14 amino acids. CDR3 residues: CASSLDSTRDGYTF. CDR3 nucleotide sequence: TGTGCCAGCAGCTTAGATTCCACGCGGGATGGCTACACCTTC.

This clonotype has just a few counts. The genes are TRBV19 and TRBJ2-4; D may be TRBD1 or TRBD2 (5 bases each). CDR3 length equals 12 residues. Trimming left V 7 bases short and J 8 bases short, with 12 bases between. Germline V gene data show CDR1 as LNHDA and CDR2 as SQIVND (reference sequence). The CDR3 nucleotides read TGTGCCAGTAATGAGGGGACGCACATTCAGTACTTC. Its translation is CASNEGTHIQYF.

This clonotype has at least ten counts. The V and J genes are TRBV11-3 and TRBJ2-5; no reliable D call. Germline V CDR1 and CDR2: SGHNT, YENEEA. Trimming left V 0 bases short and J 5 bases short, with 4 bases between. The CDR3 contains 12 residues. The CDR3 sequence is CASSLEAETQYF. DNA of the CDR3: TGTGCCAGCAGCTTAGAGGCCGAGACCCAGTACTTC.

This chain uses TRBV29-1 with TRBJ1-4; possibly TRBD1 for D (5 bases). Germline values: CDR1 SQVTM, CDR2 ANQGSEA. The CDR3 totals 11 residues. The V end lost 7 bases, the J end lost 8 bases, and 11 bases lay between the germline ends. The CDR3 bases are TGCAGCGGCAGGGATGGCGAAAAACTGTTTTTT. This encodes CSGRDGEKLFF.

This clonotype has a count of ten or more. The chain joins TRBV18 to TRBJ2-1, with 9 bases matching TRBD1. CDR3 length equals 14 residues. The germline V gene has CDR1 KGHSH and CDR2 LQKENI. Trimming at V came to 5 bases and at J to 9 bases, leaving 8 bases not matched to a gene. The CDR3 coding sequence is TGTGCCAGCTCAGCCGGGACAGGGACGGTTGAGCAGTTCTTC. This translates into CASSAGTGTVEQFF.

The J gene is TRBJ1-2, the V gene TRBV5-6; D remains unclear. The germline V and J ends were trimmed by 3 bases and 5 bases, with 8 bases remaining between them. This CDR3 has 12 amino acids. CDR1 and CDR2 from the germline V gene are SGHDT and YYEEEE. CDR3: CASSSQVYGYTF. The CDR3 nucleotides read TGTGCCAGCAGCTCCCAGGTTTATGGCTACACCTTC.

As for this clonotype: Germline is not matched at one junction end, which may reflect a read error. The chain employs TRBV5-1 and TRBJ2-5, with TRBD1 matching 8 bases. The CDR3 totals 14 residues. Germline V lookup: CDR1 SGHRS, CDR2 YFSETQ. CDR3 sequence: CASSNGQGRETQHF. DNA of the CDR3: TGCGCCAGCAGCAATGGACAGGGTCGCGAGACCCAGCACTTC.

This clonotype has a count of ten or more. The DNA for the CDR3 is TGTGCCTGGAGCGTAGGTTTCGGGAGGGGCGCAGATACGCAGTATTTT. Its protein product is CAWSVGFGRGADTQYF. The genes are TRBV30 and TRBJ2-3, with 8 bases matching TRBD2. The V gene's germline CDR1 is GTSNPN and CDR2 SVGIG (reference sequence). With V trimmed by 3 bases and J by 4 bases, 12 bases remained unmatched. The CDR3 extends over 16 amino acids.

This rearrangement joins TRBV29-1 to TRBJ2-7; the D gene is possibly TRBD1 (6 bases). The ends were cut back, 4 bases at V and 5 bases at J, with 21 bases in the middle. Germline V gene lookup returns CDR1 SQVTM and CDR2 ANQGSEA. CDR3 length equals 15 residues. The CDR3 spells CSVVMRDRLNDEQYF. DNA of the CDR3: TGCAGCGTTGTGATGCGCGACAGGTTAAATGACGAGCAGTACTTC.

This clonotype was observed at least ten times. This chain links TRBV27 with TRBJ2-5; a weak D match, TRBD2 (6 bases). Germline V gene data show CDR1 as MNHEY and CDR2 as SMNVEV (reference sequence). V lost 3 bases, J lost 2 bases, and 10 bases lay in between. This CDR3 is built from 14 residues. The CDR3 reads CASSFPGAQETQYF. The CDR3 DNA reads as TGTGCCAGCAGTTTTCCGGGAGCGCAAGAGACCCAGTACTTC.

The CDR3 reads CAISLDRGPVEQYF. As DNA, the CDR3 is TGTGCCATCAGTCTGGACAGGGGGCCTGTCGAGCAGTACTTC. The rearrangement uses TRBV10-3 and TRBJ2-7, with TRBD1 matching over 11 bases. This CDR3 has 14 amino acids. Germline lookup yields CDR1 ENHRY and CDR2 SYGVKD. With V trimmed by 5 bases and J by 6 bases, 6 bases remained unmatched.

This sequence joins TRBV19 and TRBJ2-3; D gene uncertain. Germline values: CDR1 LNHDA, CDR2 SQIVND (reference sequence). Trimming pared 6 bases from V and 6 bases from J, leaving 10 bases between. CDR3 size: 12 residues. The DNA for the CDR3 is TGTGCCAGTAGGACTCCACTGGATACGCAGTATTTT. It codes for CASRTPLDTQYF.

The sample holds many counts of this clonotype. The CDR3 DNA sequence: TGTGCCAGCAGCTTGGGGAGCTTGGGAGGAGATACGCAGTATTTT. This gives the protein CASSLGSLGGDTQYF. The V call is TRBV5-8, the J call TRBJ2-3; D perhaps matches TRBD2 (6 bases). Trimming cost V 0 bases and J 5 bases, with 13 bases left between them. This CDR3 comprises 15 residues. The germline V gene has CDR1 SGHTS and CDR2 YDEGEE.